The clone carrying this TCR beta chain appeared a single time. This sample is drawn from a study of blood T cell repertoires in COVID-19. At the level of the study: Samples of COVID-19 (acute and convalescent) were obtained from the United States, Italy and Spain. Nucleic acid was either cDNA or gDNA, and it came from T cells, B-cell-depleted T cells, or PBMCs.

Per the study methods: Reference gene primers were amplified, and this amplification served to estimate nucleated cell counts. TCRdb's table, derived via immunoSEQ multiplex PCR, lists solely in-frame clones and lacks some. V, J and clone size are taken as reported in that table, and D and trimming were inferred from the DNA itself. Here the sample spans roughly 250,000 clones, around 90% being singletons. The age range of participants was about 18 to 100 years, with residence in about two dozen US areas. The CDR3 runs 16 residues. The origin of this receptor is a woman aged 40 to 49 with acute COVID-19. The chain employs TRBV1 and TRBJ2-7; the D call of TRBD1 is as the table states it, not checked on the DNA. TRBV1 is labeled a pseudogene. Sequenced input: PBMCs or T cells enriched from blood (not recorded which). CDR3 amino acids: CTSSLAQGPLRGEQYF. The CDR3 DNA reads TGCACCAGCAGCCTAGCCCAGGGGCCCCTACGAGGCGAGCAGTACTTC.